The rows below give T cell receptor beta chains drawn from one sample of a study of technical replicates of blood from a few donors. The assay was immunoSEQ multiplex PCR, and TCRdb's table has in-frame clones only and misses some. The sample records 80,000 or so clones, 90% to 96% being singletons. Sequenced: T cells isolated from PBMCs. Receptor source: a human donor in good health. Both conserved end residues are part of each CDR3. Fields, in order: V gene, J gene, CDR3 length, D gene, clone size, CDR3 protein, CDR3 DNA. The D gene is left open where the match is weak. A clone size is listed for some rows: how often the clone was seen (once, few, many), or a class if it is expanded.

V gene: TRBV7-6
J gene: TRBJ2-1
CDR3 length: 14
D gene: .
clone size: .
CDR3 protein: CASSLGYSDNEQFF
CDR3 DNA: TGTGCCAGCAGCTTAGGATATAGCGACAATGAGCAGTTCTTC

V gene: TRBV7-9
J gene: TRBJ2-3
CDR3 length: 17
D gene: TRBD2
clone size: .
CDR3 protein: CASSLARGGSPPDTQYF
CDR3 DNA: TGTGCCAGCAGCTTAGCCCGAGGCGGGAGTCCTCCAGATACGCAGTATTTT

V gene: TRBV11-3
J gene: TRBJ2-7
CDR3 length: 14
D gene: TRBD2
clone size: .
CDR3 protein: CASSLGLVAYEQYF
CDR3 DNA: TGTGCCAGCAGCTTGGGACTAGTAGCCTACGAGCAGTACTTC

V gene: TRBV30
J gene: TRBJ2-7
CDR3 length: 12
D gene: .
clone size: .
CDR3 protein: CAYYREGYEQYF
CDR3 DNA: TGTGCTTACTACAGGGAGGGCTACGAGCAGTACTTC

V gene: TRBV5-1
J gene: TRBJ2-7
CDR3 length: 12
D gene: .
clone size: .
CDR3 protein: CASSLSGYEQYF
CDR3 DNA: TGCGCCAGCAGCTTGAGCGGCTACGAGCAGTACTTC

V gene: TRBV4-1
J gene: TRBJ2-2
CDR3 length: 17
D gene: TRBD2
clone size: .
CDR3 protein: CASSLRVEGTMSGELFF
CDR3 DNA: TGCGCCAGCAGCCTCCGTGTGGAGGGGACTATGAGCGGGGAGCTGTTTTTT

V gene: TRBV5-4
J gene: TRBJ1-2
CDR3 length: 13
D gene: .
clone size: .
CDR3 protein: CASSFHSRNGYTF
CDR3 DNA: TGTGCCAGCAGCTTCCACAGTAGGAATGGCTACACCTTC

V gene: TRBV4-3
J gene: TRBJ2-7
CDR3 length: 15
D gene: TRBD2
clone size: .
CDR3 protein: CASSQNPSGEYEQYF
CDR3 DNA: TGCGCCAGCAGCCAAAATCCTAGCGGGGAATACGAGCAGTACTTC

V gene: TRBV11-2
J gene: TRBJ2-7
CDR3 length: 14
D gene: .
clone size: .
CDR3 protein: CASSLERTAYEQYF
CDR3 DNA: TGTGCCAGCAGCTTAGAAAGGACTGCCTACGAGCAGTACTTC

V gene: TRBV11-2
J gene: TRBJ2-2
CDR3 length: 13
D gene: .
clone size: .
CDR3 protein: CASSPRGTGELFF
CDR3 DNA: TGTGCCAGCAGCCCCCGGGGCACCGGGGAGCTGTTTTTT

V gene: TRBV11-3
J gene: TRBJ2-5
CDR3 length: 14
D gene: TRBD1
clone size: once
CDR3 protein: CASSPRTGRETQYF
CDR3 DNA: TGTGCCAGCAGCCCGAGGACAGGACGAGAGACCCAGTACTTC

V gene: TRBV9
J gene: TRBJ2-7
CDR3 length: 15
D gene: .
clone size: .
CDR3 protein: CASSVGAGAVYEQYF
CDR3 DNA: TGTGCCAGCAGCGTAGGGGCAGGGGCGGTATACGAGCAGTACTTC

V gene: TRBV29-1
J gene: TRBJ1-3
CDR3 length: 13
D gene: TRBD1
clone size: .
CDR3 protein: CSATGQGGNTIYF
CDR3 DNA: TGCAGCGCTACTGGACAGGGTGGAAACACCATATATTTT

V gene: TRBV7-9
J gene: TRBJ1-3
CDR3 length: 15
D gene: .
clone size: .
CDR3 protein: CASSFPGVDGNTIYF
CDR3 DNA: TGTGCCAGCAGCTTCCCCGGGGTAGATGGAAACACCATATATTTT

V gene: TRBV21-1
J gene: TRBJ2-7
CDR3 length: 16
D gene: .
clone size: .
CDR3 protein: CASDTAGTSETYEQYF
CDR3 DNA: TGTGCCTCGGACACGGCTGGGACTAGCGAGACTTACGAGCAGTACTTC

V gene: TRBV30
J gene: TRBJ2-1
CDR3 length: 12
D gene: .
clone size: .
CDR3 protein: CAWSVRSNEQFF
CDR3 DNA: TGTGCCTGGAGTGTGAGGTCAAATGAGCAGTTCTTC

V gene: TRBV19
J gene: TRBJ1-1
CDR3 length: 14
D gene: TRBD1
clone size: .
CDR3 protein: CASSTDREVPEAFF
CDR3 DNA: TGTGCCAGTAGTACGGACAGGGAAGTTCCAGAAGCTTTCTTT

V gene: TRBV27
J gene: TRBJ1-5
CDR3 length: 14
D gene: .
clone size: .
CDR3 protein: CASSFQGRDQPQHF
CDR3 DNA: TGTGCCAGCAGTTTCCAGGGCAGAGATCAGCCCCAGCATTTT

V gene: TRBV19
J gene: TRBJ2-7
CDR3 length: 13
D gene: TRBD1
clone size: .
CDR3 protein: CATGQGVAGEQYF
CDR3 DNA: TGTGCCACAGGACAGGGGGTGGCGGGGGAGCAGTACTTC

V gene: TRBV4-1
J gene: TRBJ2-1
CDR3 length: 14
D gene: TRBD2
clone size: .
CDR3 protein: CASSQGLAGNEQFF
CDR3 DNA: TGCGCCAGCAGCCAAGGGCTAGCGGGGAATGAGCAGTTCTTC

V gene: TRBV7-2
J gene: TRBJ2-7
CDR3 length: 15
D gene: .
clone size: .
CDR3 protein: CASSPAGQAWGEQYF
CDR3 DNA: TGTGCCAGCAGCCCCGCGGGGCAGGCCTGGGGGGAGCAGTACTTC

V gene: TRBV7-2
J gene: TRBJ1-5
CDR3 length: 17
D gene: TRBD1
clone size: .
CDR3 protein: CASSLNFGTADNQPQHF
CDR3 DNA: TGTGCCAGCAGCCTAAATTTTGGGACAGCCGACAATCAGCCCCAGCATTTT

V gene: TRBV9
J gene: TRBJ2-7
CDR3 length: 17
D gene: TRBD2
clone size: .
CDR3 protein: CASSEGTSGIVSYEQYF
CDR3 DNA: TGTGCCAGCAGCGAGGGGACTAGCGGGATAGTATCCTACGAGCAGTACTTC

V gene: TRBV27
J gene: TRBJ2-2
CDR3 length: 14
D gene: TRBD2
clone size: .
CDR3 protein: CASSLTRGAGELFF
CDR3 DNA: TGTGCCAGCAGTTTAACGCGGGGGGCCGGGGAGCTGTTTTTT

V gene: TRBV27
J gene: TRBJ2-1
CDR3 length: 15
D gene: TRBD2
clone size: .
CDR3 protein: CASSFGTSGGNEQFF
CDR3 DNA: TGTGCCAGCAGTTTCGGGACTAGTGGGGGCAATGAGCAGTTCTTC

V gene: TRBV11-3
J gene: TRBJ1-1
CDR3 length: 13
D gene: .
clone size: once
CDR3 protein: CASSTTENTEAFF
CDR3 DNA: TGTGCCAGCAGCACGACTGAGAACACTGAAGCTTTCTTT

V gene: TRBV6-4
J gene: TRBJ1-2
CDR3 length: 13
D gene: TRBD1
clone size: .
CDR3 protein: CASSTGTGDGYTF
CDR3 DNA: TGTGCCAGCAGTACGGGGACAGGGGATGGCTACACCTTC

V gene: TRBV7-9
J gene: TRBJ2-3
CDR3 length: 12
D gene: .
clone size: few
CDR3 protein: CASSLGADTQYF
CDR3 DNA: TGTGCCAGCAGCCTCGGGGCAGATACGCAGTATTTT

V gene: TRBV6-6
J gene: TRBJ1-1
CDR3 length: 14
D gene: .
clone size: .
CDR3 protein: CASSYSGRGTEAFF
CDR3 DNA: TGTGCCAGCAGTTACTCAGGTAGGGGCACTGAAGCTTTCTTT

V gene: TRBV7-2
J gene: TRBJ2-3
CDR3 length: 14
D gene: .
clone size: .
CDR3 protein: CASSLGVLTDTQYF
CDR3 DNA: TGTGCCAGCAGCTTAGGTGTACTTACAGATACGCAGTATTTT

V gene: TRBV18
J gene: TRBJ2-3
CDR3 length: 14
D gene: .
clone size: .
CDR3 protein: CASSRGGTTDTQYF
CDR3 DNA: TGTGCCAGCTCAAGGGGCGGGACCACAGATACGCAGTATTTT

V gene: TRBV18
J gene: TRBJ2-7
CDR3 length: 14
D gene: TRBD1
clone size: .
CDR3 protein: CASSPWKTGDEQYF
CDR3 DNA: TGTGCCAGCTCACCATGGAAGACAGGGGACGAGCAGTACTTC

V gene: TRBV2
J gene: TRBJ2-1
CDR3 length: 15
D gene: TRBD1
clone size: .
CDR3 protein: CASRDTRQGGGEQFF
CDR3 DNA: TGTGCCAGCAGAGACACGAGACAGGGGGGCGGTGAGCAGTTCTTC